The clone carrying this TCR beta chain was counted many times. No antigen is known for it. Pregnant or lactating patients were excluded, as were those with uncontrolled infection or other autoimmune disease. This specimen comes from a study of T cells in Graves' hyperthyroidism and ophthalmopathy. The CDR3 regions of TCR beta were amplified from RNA transcripts. HTBI primers drove first-round RT-PCR of the TCR CDR3. TCRdb processed the multiplex PCR reads anew with MiXCR; each CDR3 protein has one entry. The repertoire includes approximately 610,000 distinct CDR3 sequences, roughly 15% of them detected once, and over 3.5% sits in the top ten. General study points: The model's output predicted ophthalmopathy at a median of roughly 6.9 months prior to onset.

The CDR3 is 15 amino acids. Unmatched junction bases numbered 9, after V lost 6 bases and J lost 1 base. Germline CDR1 is SGHRS and CDR2 is YFSETQ. This TCR came from a woman in her thirties or forties with Graves' ophthalmopathy. This chain connects TRBV5-1 to TRBJ1-1, with 7 nucleotides matching TRBD1. The material sequenced was blood. The CDR3 bases are TGCGCCAGCACCACGACCGGACAGGCGAACACTGAAGCTTTCTTT. Its protein product is CASTTTGQANTEAFF. The full variable domain, with the rest looked up from reference TRBV5-1 and TRBJ1-1, is KAGVTQTPRYLIKTRGQQVTLSCSPISGHRSVSWYQQTPGQGLQFLFEYFSETQRNKGNFPGRFSGRQFSNSRSEMNVSTLELGDSALYLCASTTTGQANTEAFFGQGTRLTVV.